The TCR beta chain under discussion was sequenced for a study of graft-versus-host responses after intestinal transplantation. The wider study: Induction with anti-thymocyte globulin, then tacrolimus and steroids for around three years, was given to all recipients.

In regard to this clone: Its antigen remains unknown.

Only in-frame clones appear in the TCRdb table, and some are missing; sequencing was by immunoSEQ multiplex PCR. Among tens of thousands of clones listed, 80% to 95% were seen once. CDR3 length: 15 amino acids. V shed 0 bases and J shed 2 bases, with 10 bases lying between them. CDR1 SGDLS and CDR2 YYNGEE come from the germline V gene. The study, taken as a whole, reports: Where graft-donor T cell macrochimerism was present, patients had high graft-versus-host to host-versus-graft clonal ratios in allografts. Early post-transplant HvG declines were associated with peak circulating GvH clone levels. Analysis identified GvH clones in recipient marrow, with some appearing first in ileum or blood.

The gene calls are TRBV9 and TRBJ2-3, with D perhaps TRBD1 or TRBD2 (6 bases each). Sample: bone marrow, taken around 730 days after intestinal transplantation. The sequence derives from a human patient who received an intestinal transplant, so some T cells may come from the graft donor. This CDR3 is CASSVGGGITDTQYF. DNA of the CDR3: TGTGCCAGCAGCGTAGGAGGGGGGATCACAGATACGCAGTATTTT.